The 9 T cell receptor beta chains in this list originate from one sample, sequenced in a study of blood T cell repertoires in COVID-19 (dated by TCRdb to the early 2020s). Library preparation used the immunoSEQ multiplex PCR assay. Here the immuneACCESS table is served through TCRdb, limited to in-frame sequences with V and J called. Missing clones are a known gap in these copies; in checked studies unresolved V genes cover under half, and the rest lacks a known reason. This sample has about 30,000 clones in its table, and around nine tenths of those were observed once. The biggest ten clones account for under 30% of the sample. Sequenced material: peripheral blood. The source of these receptors is a human donor in a cohort sampled during active COVID-19.

V gene TRBV5-1 combines with J gene TRBJ2-5, with a weak D call TRBD2 (7 bases). The CDR3 runs 14 residues. Germline CDR1 reads SGHRS; CDR2 reads YFSETQ. The V and J ends lost 3 bases and 4 bases respectively, with 13 bases between them. The CDR3 spells CASSWGGGRETQYF. Written as DNA, the CDR3 is TGCGCCAGCAGCTGGGGGGGCGGGAGAGAGACCCAGTACTTC.

This clone came up once. The rearrangement links TRBV13 to TRBJ2-7; 13 bases are shared with TRBD2. CDR3 length equals 17 residues. With V trimmed by 4 bases and J by 6 bases, 12 bases remained unmatched. Germline V gene sequence: CDR1 PRHDT, CDR2 FYEKMQ (reference sequence). The CDR3, as DNA: TGTGCCAGCAGCTCGGGGCTGGGACTAGCGGGGAAAGTCGAGCAGTACTTC. Protein sequence: CASSSGLGLAGKVEQYF.

This chain links TRBV30 with TRBJ1-3; TRBD1 matches at 8 bases. V shed 3 bases and J 4 bases; nucleotides not matched to a gene: 8. The CDR3 has 15 residues. From germline, CDR1 is GTSNPN and CDR2 SVGIG (reference sequence). CDR3 sequence: CAWSVWTGRGNTIYF. Here the CDR3 DNA reads TGTGCCTGGAGCGTCTGGACAGGGAGGGGAAACACCATATATTTT.

The rearrangement uses TRBV2 and TRBJ2-5, with TRBD2 matching 8 bases. V trimming: 7 bases; J trimming: 7 bases; junction bases outside the gene matches: 8. Germline V gene data show CDR1 as SNHLY and CDR2 as FYNNEI. CDR3 length equals 13 residues. CDR3 DNA sequence: TGTGCCAGCACTAATAGCGGGAATGGGACCCAGTACTTC. Its translation: CASTNSGNGTQYF.

The chain is built from TRBV19 and TRBJ1-4; 9 nucleotides match TRBD1. CDR3 length equals 15 residues. Germline CDR1 and CDR2: LNHDA and SQIVND (reference sequence). Losses at the gene ends were 8 bases for V and 8 bases for J; bases not matched to a gene: 12. In DNA, the CDR3 is TGTGCCAGTGCCGATACAGGGGGCGGCAGAGAAAAACTGTTTTTT. Protein: CASADTGGGREKLFF.

The chain uses TRBV30 and TRBJ2-5; possibly TRBD1 for D (6 bases). The CDR3 is 13 residues long. Between the trimmed V and J ends, which lost 2 bases and 3 bases, there was a span of 10 bases. Looked up from germline, CDR1 is GTSNPN and CDR2 is SVGIG (reference sequence). DNA of the CDR3: TGTGCCTGGAGTTGGCACAGGGAAGAGACCCAGTACTTC. Protein: CAWSWHREETQYF.

V usage is TRBV11-2 and J usage is TRBJ2-2; D gene uncertain. Germline values: CDR1 SGHAT, CDR2 FQNNGV. Trimming took 3 bases from V and 10 from J, leaving 6 bases between them. The CDR3 is 11 residues long. CDR3 coding DNA: TGTGCCAGCAGCTTCGACTTGGAGCTGTTTTTT. Its protein is CASSFDLELFF.

The chain is built from TRBV2 and TRBJ2-7, with TRBD1 identical over 9 bases. This CDR3 is 13 amino acids long. The V and J ends lost 6 bases and 6 bases, in that order; junction bases with no gene match: 6. In germline, CDR1 is SNHLY, CDR2 FYNNEI. The CDR3 spells CASSATGGLEQYF. CDR3 nucleotide sequence: TGTGCCAGCAGCGCTACAGGGGGCCTCGAGCAGTACTTC.

The chain is built from TRBV27 and TRBJ1-5; 7 nucleotides align to TRBD1. CDR1 and CDR2 (germline): MNHEY, SMNVEV (reference sequence). This CDR3 spans 17 amino acids. V dropped 7 bases and J dropped 3; count of bases not matched to a gene: 15. The CDR3 here is CASNSIAGTAYNQPQHF. CDR3 nucleotides: TGTGCCAGCAACTCTATCGCCGGGACAGCCTACAATCAGCCCCAGCATTTT.